This T cell receptor (beta chain) was profiled in a study of breast tumors, draining lymph nodes, adjacent tissues. Study-level points and caveats: Data only fit, rather than demonstrated, lymph node origin of most tumor T cells.

There are many counts of this clonotype. Its antigen is unidentified. Trimming removed 1 base from V and 3 bases from J; junction bases left unmatched: 5. The CDR3 is 16 residues long. CDR1 is MNHEY and CDR2 is SMNVEV in the germline V gene (reference sequence). TCRdb itself ran the multiplex PCR reads through MiXCR, one entry per CDR3 protein. The table has 24,000 or so distinct CDR3 sequences, 20% to 25% seen once; the top ten hold roughly 14%. The sequence came from a female donor with breast cancer. Some clones in this sample may be carry-over from other donors' samples. The sample taken for sequencing was breast tumor tissue. V is TRBV27 and J is TRBJ2-1; 8 bases are a match to TRBD1. DNA of the CDR3: TGTGCCAGCAGTTTATGGGGGGACAGGCACTACAATGAGCAGTTCTTC. This encodes CASSLWGDRHYNEQFF.